Following are 20 T cell receptor beta chains from one sample sequenced in a study of cytomegalovirus exposure and HLA in healthy donors. TCRdb's table, derived via immunoSEQ multiplex PCR, lists solely in-frame clones and lacks some. There are 120,000 or so clones in the sample; approximately 91% occur only once, and roughly 2% lies in the top ten. Sequencing input: PBMCs. The receptors were sampled from a woman between 18 and 29 years old in good health and CMV-seronegative.

This clone was observed a handful of times. The chain couples TRBV10-3 to TRBJ1-1, with a tentative D call TRBD1 (6 bases). The CDR3 contains 11 residues. The V gene lost 6 bases and the J gene lost 8 bases, with 10 bases spanning the gap. CDR1 is ENHRY, CDR2 SYGVKD, per germline. DNA for the CDR3: TGTGCCATCAGGGCAGGGGCGGAAGCTTTCTTT. As protein: CAIRAGAEAFF.

The V call is TRBV5-1, the J call TRBJ1-1; TRBD1 agrees at 12 bases. Germline CDR1 reads SGHRS; CDR2 reads YFSETQ. CDR3 length equals 18 residues. With 4 bases clipped from V and 0 bases from J, the junction kept 10 bases outside the gene matches. The CDR3 loop is CASSNFPGTGGLNTEAFF. DNA of the CDR3: TGCGCCAGCAGCAACTTTCCGGGGACAGGGGGCTTGAACACTGAAGCTTTCTTT.

The rearrangement joins TRBV9 to TRBJ1-4; 8 nucleotides align to TRBD1. V shed 4 bases and J 7 bases; nucleotides not matched to a gene: 12. The length of the CDR3 is 16 residues. Germline CDR1 is SGDLS and CDR2 is YYNGEE. The CDR3 DNA reads as TGTGCCAGCAGCCCCAGTGGGGCAGGGGGCATTGAAAAACTGTTTTTT. It codes for CASSPSGAGGIEKLFF.

The chain recombines TRBV28 with TRBJ1-3, with a tentative D call TRBD1 (6 bases). This CDR3 is 14 amino acids long. Looked up from germline, CDR1 is MDHEN and CDR2 is SYDVKM. V gave up 2 bases and J gave up 2 bases, with 7 bases separating them. The CDR3 spells CASSLQGTGNTIYF. In nucleotides, the CDR3 is TGTGCCAGCAGTTTACAGGGGACTGGAAACACCATATATTTT.

The CDR3 protein is CASSRTDTQYF. The DNA for the CDR3 is TGTGCCAGCAGCCGTACAGATACGCAGTATTTT. The J gene is TRBJ2-3, the V gene TRBV11-2; D remains ambiguous. The CDR3 covers 11 residues. Trimming took off 5 bases at V and 3 bases at J, with 3 bases between the two ends. CDR1 SGHAT and CDR2 FQNNGV come from the germline V gene. The variable domain in full, completed from reference TRBV11-2 and TRBJ2-3, reads EAGVAQSPRYKIIEKRQSVAFWCNPISGHATLYWYQQILGQGPKLLIQFQNNGVVDDSQLPKDRFSAERLKGVDSTLKIQPAKLEDSAVYLCASSRTDTQYFGPGTRLTVL.

The DNA of the CDR3 is TGTGCCAGCAGTGCGGGTTACAATGAGCAGTTCTTC. As protein: CASSAGYNEQFF. V and J are TRBV2 and TRBJ2-1, with no clear D. This CDR3 has 12 amino acids. With 4 bases removed from V and 4 bases from J, the gap between germline ends came to 5 bases. Germline-derived CDR1 and CDR2 are SNHLY and FYNNEI.

The genes are TRBV9 and TRBJ2-7, with a tentative D call TRBD2 (6 bases). V gave up 2 bases and J gave up 5 bases, with 26 bases separating them. This CDR3 is 18 amino acids long. The germline V gene encodes CDR1 SGDLS and CDR2 YYNGEE. The CDR3: CASSVGDGALANEDEQYF. CDR3 DNA sequence: TGTGCCAGCAGCGTCGGGGACGGAGCCCTAGCGAACGAGGACGAGCAGTACTTC.

This chain joins TRBV5-6 and TRBJ1-1; possible D gene TRBD1, 6 bases. Germline V CDR1 and CDR2: SGHDT, YYEEEE. With 5 bases removed from V and 4 bases from J, the gap between germline ends came to 18 bases. This CDR3 has 15 amino acids. CDR3 DNA: TGTGCCAGCAGTATTGAATACGGCAGGGGCACTGAAGCTTTCTTT. Translated: CASSIEYGRGTEAFF.

J is TRBJ2-7 and V is TRBV13, with TRBD2 matching 13 bases. The V gene's germline CDR1 is PRHDT and CDR2 FYEKMQ (reference sequence). The trim removed 5 bases at V and 4 bases at J, leaving 11 bases unmatched. This CDR3 has 17 residues. CDR3 coding DNA: TGTGCCAGCAGCCTCCTCTCGACTAGCGGGAGGAGGTACGAGCAGTACTTC. This gives the protein CASSLLSTSGRRYEQYF.

The chain couples TRBV4-1 to TRBJ1-1, with D unresolved. Germline V gene data show CDR1 as MGHRA and CDR2 as YSYEKL. The V end was cut by 0 bases, the J end by 10 bases, with 21 bases between. This CDR3 has 16 residues. The CDR3, as DNA: TGCGCCAGCAGCCAAGATCCGTTGGCGGTCTTAGGTGTAGCTTTCTTT. This encodes CASSQDPLAVLGVAFF.

Here the CDR3 reads CASSSGSSYEQYF. CDR3 sequence (DNA): TGTGCCAGCAGTTCAGGGTCCTCCTACGAGCAGTACTTC. The chain combines TRBV28 with TRBJ2-7; perhaps TRBD1 as D (5 bases). The CDR3 has 13 amino acids. Germline V gives CDR1 MDHEN, CDR2 SYDVKM. V lost 4 bases and J lost 0, with 7 bases in between.

The V and J genes are TRBV19 and TRBJ2-7; a weak D match, TRBD1 (6 bases). V was pared by 5 bases and J by 0 bases, with 14 bases between. The CDR3 has 15 amino acids. The germline gives CDR1 LNHDA, CDR2 SQIVND (reference sequence). In nucleotides, the CDR3 is TGTGCCAGTAGTGGGTCACAGGGCCCCTCCTACGAGCAGTACTTC. Its translation: CASSGSQGPSYEQYF.

The genes are TRBV11-2 and TRBJ2-7, with TRBD2 matching 7 bases. The germline gives CDR1 SGHAT, CDR2 FQNNGV. V was pared by 4 bases and J by 2 bases, with 14 bases of the junction left unmatched. The CDR3 extends over 17 amino acids. This CDR3 is CASSSPGTTSGTYEQYF. CDR3 in DNA: TGTGCCAGCAGCTCGCCGGGGACTACTTCTGGGACCTACGAGCAGTACTTC.

Remarks on this clone: In the same sample, other DNA sequences code for this CDR3. V and J are TRBV5-6 and TRBJ2-7, with D possibly being TRBD1 (6 bases). The CDR3 runs 12 residues. V was pared by 0 bases and J by 7 bases, with 8 bases between. CDR1 and CDR2 from the germline V gene are SGHDT and YYEEEE. CDR3 DNA: TGTGCCAGCAGCTTGGGAAGGGGGGAGCAGTACTTC. It codes for CASSLGRGEQYF. The full variable domain, rest sourced from reference TRBV5-6 and TRBJ2-7, is DAGVTQSPTHLIKTRGQQVTLRCSPKSGHDTVSWYQQALGQGPQFIFQYYEEEERQRGNFPDRFSGHQFPNYSSELNVNALLLGDSALYLCASSLGRGEQYFGPGTRLTVT.

The CDR3 DNA reads TGTGCCAGCAGACTTATACAGGGGGAGTTCACTGAAGCTTTCTTT. Encoded protein: CASRLIQGEFTEAFF. V gene TRBV28 combines with J gene TRBJ1-1, with 8 bases lining up with TRBD1. This CDR3 has 15 amino acids. V gave up 6 bases and J gave up 4 bases; unmatched junction bases: 10. Per germline, CDR1 MDHEN and CDR2 SYDVKM.

The chain combines TRBV2 with TRBJ2-1; 12 bases align to TRBD2. The CDR3 extends over 14 amino acids. Germline V gene sequence: CDR1 SNHLY, CDR2 FYNNEI. Trimming at V came to 7 bases and at J to 3 bases, leaving 1 base not matched to a gene. The DNA for the CDR3 is TGTGCCAGCAAGGGACTAGCGGGCTACAATGAGCAGTTCTTC. It specifies CASKGLAGYNEQFF.

The chain recombines TRBV28 with TRBJ2-2, with 14 nucleotides matching TRBD2. CDR3 length equals 17 residues. Trimming at V came to 7 bases and at J to 4 bases, leaving 8 bases not matched to a gene. Germline CDR1 MDHEN, CDR2 SYDVKM. CDR3 residues: CASTGTSGSRSTGELFF. In DNA form, the CDR3 reads TGTGCCAGCACGGGGACTAGCGGGAGCCGGAGCACCGGGGAGCTGTTTTTT.

The chain has TRBV10-3 and TRBJ1-2; possibly TRBD1 for D (6 bases). The germline CDR1 and CDR2 sequences are ENHRY and SYGVKD. The CDR3 has 19 residues. Deletions cut 0 bases from V and 2 bases from J, with 22 bases between. CDR3 nucleotides: TGTGCCATCAGTGAGTCGATAGGACAGACAACACTGATCAACTATGGCTACACCTTC. Encoded protein: CAISESIGQTTLINYGYTF.

The chain recombines TRBV7-9 with TRBJ2-7; D is unresolved. The CDR3 length is 14 residues. Germline lookup yields CDR1 SEHNR and CDR2 FQNEAQ (reference sequence). With 4 bases removed from V and 0 bases from J, the gap between germline ends came to 10 bases. CDR3 DNA: TGTGCCAGCAGCTCTTCACACCTCTCCTACGAGCAGTACTTC. The encoded protein is CASSSSHLSYEQYF.

V and J are TRBV6-5 and TRBJ1-2; D is perhaps TRBD1 (6 bases). The CDR3 spans 14 residues. Germline assignment: CDR1 MNHEY and CDR2 SVGAGI. The V gene lost 2 bases and the J gene lost 1 base, with 8 bases spanning the gap. In DNA, the CDR3 is TGTGCCAGCAGTTACGGGGACATTAACTATGGCTACACCTTC. Translation: CASSYGDINYGYTF.